This T cell receptor beta chain is drawn from a study of identical twins. This clonotype turned up a few times. MiXCR, applied by TCRdb to the 5' RACE reads, yields one record per CDR3 protein. The sample includes about 240,000 distinct CDR3 sequences, approximately 12% of them seen just once. This sample was shared with a second study, whose subject was yellow fever vaccine responses in identical twins.

This TCR was sampled from a woman aged 18-29 years in good health. Sequences were obtained from memory (CD45RO+) T cells sorted from blood.

CDR3 in amino acids: CASSPVSGGTAFF. The CDR3 nucleotides are TGTGCCAGCAGCCCTGTCTCTGGGGGCACAGCTTTCTTT. The V call is TRBV3-1, the J call TRBJ1-1; tentative D call: TRBD1 (6 bases). The CDR3 extends over 13 amino acids. Looked up from germline, CDR1 is LGHDT and CDR2 is YNNKEL (reference sequence). The V and J ends lost 4 bases and 10 bases respectively, with 16 bases between them.